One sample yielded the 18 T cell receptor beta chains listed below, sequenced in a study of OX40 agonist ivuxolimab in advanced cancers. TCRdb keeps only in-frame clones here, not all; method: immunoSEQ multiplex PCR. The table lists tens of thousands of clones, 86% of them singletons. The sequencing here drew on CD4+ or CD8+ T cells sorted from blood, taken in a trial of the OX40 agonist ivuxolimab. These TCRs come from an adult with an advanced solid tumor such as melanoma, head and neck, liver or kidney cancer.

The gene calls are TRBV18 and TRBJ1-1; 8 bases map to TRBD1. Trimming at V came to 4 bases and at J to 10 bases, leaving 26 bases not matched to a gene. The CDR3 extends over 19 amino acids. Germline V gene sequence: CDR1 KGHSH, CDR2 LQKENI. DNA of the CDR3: TGTGCCAGCTCACAATCTAGGGGACAGGTCCCCGTGGGGATAAACGGAGCTTTCTTT. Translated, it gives CASSQSRGQVPVGINGAFF.

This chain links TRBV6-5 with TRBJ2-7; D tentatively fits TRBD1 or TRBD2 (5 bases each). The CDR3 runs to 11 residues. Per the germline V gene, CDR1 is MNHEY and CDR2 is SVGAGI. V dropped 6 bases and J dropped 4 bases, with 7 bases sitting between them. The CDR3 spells CASRGPYEQYF. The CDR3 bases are TGTGCCAGCAGGGGACCTTACGAGCAGTACTTC.

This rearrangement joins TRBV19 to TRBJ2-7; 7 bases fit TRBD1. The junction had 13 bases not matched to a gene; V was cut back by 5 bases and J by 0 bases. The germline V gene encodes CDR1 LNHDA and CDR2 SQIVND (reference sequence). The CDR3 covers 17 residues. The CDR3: CASSLTGTARSSYEQYF. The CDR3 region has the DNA TGTGCCAGTAGTTTAACAGGGACAGCCAGGAGCTCCTACGAGCAGTACTTC.

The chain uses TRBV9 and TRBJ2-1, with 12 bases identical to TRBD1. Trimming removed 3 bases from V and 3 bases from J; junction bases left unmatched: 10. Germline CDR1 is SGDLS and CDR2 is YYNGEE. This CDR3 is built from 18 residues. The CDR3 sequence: CASSAPAGTGGGYNEQFF. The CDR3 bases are TGTGCCAGCAGCGCCCCGGCCGGGACAGGGGGCGGCTACAATGAGCAGTTCTTC. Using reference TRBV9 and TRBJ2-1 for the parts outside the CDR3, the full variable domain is DSGVTQTPKHLITATGQRVTLRCSPRSGDLSVYWYQQSLDQGLQFLIQYYNGEERAKGNILERFSAQQFPDLHSELNLSSLELGDSALYFCASSAPAGTGGGYNEQFFGPGTRLTVL.

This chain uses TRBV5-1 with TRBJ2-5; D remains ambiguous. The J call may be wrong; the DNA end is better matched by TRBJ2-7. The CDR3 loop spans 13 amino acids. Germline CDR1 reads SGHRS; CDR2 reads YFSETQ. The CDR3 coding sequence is TGCGCCAGCAAACGGGCTGAAGGCTACGAGCAGTACTTC. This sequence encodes CASKRAEGYEQYF.

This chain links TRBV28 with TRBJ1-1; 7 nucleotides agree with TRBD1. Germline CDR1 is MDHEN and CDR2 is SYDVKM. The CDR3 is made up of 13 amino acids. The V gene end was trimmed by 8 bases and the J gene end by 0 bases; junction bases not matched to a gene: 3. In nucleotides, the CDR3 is TGTGCCAGCTCGGGACAGCTGAACACTGAAGCTTTCTTT. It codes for CASSGQLNTEAFF.

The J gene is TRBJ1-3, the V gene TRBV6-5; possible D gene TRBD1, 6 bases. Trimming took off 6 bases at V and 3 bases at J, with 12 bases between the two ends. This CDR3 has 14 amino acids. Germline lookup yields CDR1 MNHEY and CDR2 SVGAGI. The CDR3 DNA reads TGTGCCAGCAGACTACAGGGAGTTGGAAACACCATATATTTT. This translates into CASRLQGVGNTIYF.

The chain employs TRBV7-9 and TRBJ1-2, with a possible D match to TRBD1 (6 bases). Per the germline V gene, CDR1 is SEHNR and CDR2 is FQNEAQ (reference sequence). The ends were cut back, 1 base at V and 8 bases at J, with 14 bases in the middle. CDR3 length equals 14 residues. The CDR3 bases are TGTGCCAGCAGCTTAGACAGGGCGGGCGTAGGCTACACCTTC. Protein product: CASSLDRAGVGYTF.

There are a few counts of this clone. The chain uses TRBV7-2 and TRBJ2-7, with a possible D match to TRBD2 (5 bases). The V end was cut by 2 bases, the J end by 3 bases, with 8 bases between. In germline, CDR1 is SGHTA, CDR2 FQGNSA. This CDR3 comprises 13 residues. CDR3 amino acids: CASSLQRYYEQYF. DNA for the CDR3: TGTGCCAGCAGCTTACAGCGGTACTACGAGCAGTACTTC.

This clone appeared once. CDR3 nucleotides: TGTGCCAGCCGTACAGGGGGGGAATCCTACGAGCAGTACTTC. Translation gives CASRTGGESYEQYF. V is TRBV2 and J is TRBJ2-7; D perhaps matches TRBD1 (8 bases). The CDR3 runs to 14 residues. In germline, CDR1 is SNHLY, CDR2 FYNNEI. The V gene lost 8 bases and the J gene lost 1 base, with 15 bases spanning the gap.

The CDR3 loop is CASSEWRLNYGYTF. As DNA, the CDR3 is TGTGCCAGCAGTGAATGGCGGCTTAACTATGGCTACACCTTC. The chain combines TRBV2 with TRBJ1-2; no firm D call. Trimming cost V 2 bases and J 1 base, with 8 bases left between them. The germline gives CDR1 SNHLY, CDR2 FYNNEI. The CDR3 is 14 amino acids.

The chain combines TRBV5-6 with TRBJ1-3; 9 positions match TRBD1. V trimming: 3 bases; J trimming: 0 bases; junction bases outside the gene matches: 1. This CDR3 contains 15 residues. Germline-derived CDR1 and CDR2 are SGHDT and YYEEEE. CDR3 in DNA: TGTGCCAGCAGCTGGGACAGGGTCTCTGGAAACACCATATATTTT. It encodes CASSWDRVSGNTIYF.

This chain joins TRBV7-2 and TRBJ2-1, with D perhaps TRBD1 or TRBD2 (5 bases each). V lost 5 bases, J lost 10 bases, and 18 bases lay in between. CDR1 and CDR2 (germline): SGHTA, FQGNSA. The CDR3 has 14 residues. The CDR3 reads CASSGGGGGREQFF. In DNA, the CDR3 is TGTGCCAGCAGCGGAGGTGGGGGTGGCCGGGAGCAGTTCTTC.

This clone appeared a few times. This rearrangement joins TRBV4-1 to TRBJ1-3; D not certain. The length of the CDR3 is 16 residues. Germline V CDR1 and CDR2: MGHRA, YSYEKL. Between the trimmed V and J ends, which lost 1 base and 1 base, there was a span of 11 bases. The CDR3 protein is CASSQGRGYSGNTIYF. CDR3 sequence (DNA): TGCGCCAGCAGCCAAGGGAGAGGGTATTCTGGAAACACCATATATTTT.

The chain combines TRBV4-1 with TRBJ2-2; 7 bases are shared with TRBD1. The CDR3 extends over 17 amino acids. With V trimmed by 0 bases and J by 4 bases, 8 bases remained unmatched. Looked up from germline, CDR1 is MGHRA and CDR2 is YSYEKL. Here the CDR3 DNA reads TGCGCCAGCAGCCAAGATTCGAAAACAGGGGTCACCGGGGAGCTGTTTTTT. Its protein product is CASSQDSKTGVTGELFF.

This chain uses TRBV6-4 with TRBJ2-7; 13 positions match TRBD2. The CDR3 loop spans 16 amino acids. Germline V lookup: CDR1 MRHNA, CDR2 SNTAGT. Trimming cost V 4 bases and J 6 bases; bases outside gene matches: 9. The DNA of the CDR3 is TGTGCCAGCAGTGGCCTTACTAGCGGGGGGGCCCTCGAGCAGTACTTC. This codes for CASSGLTSGGALEQYF.

The DNA of the CDR3 is TGCGCCAGCAGCCCAGACAGGACCTACGAGCAGTACTTC. It yields the protein CASSPDRTYEQYF. This chain uses TRBV5-1 with TRBJ2-7; a weak D match, TRBD1 (6 bases). V shed 4 bases and J shed 2 bases, with 10 bases lying between them. From germline, CDR1 is SGHRS and CDR2 YFSETQ. The CDR3 runs to 13 residues.

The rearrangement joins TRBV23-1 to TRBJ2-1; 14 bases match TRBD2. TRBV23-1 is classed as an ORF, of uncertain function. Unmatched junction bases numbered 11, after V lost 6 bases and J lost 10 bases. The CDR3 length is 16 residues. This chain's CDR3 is CASRFGLAGGNAEQFF. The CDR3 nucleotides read TGCGCCAGCAGATTCGGACTAGCGGGGGGCAACGCGGAGCAGTTCTTC.